Sequencing of this TCR beta chain was carried out in a study of blood T cells in healthy people across ages. General study findings and limits: Researchers judged that diversity estimates from one million T cells fell short of true values.

A J-beta primer mix and a sample-barcoded 5' primer were used in a second PCR of roughly 6 to 11 cycles. TCRdb redid the calling of the 5' RACE reads with MiXCR, one entry per CDR3 protein. The profile shows 850,000 to 1,000,000 distinct CDR3 sequences, around 46% of them singletons. CDR3 size: 16 residues. From germline, CDR1 is DFQATT and CDR2 SNEGSKA (reference sequence). The V gene end was trimmed by 7 bases and the J gene end by 10 bases; junction bases not matched to a gene: 19. Remarks on this clonotype: The antigen is unknown.

This clonotype was sampled from a man under 40 in good health. The sample taken for sequencing was blood. The chain is built from TRBV20-1 and TRBJ2-1, with 10 bases identical to TRBD2. The CDR3 DNA reads TGCAGTGTTAGGGGAACCGGGACTAGCGATTCCTACGAGCAGTTCTTC. It specifies CSVRGTGTSDSYEQFF.